This TCR beta chain comes out of a study of blood T cell repertoires in COVID-19. Study details: The study drew acute and convalescent COVID-19 samples from the United States, Italy and Spain. From T cells, B-cell-depleted T cells, or PBMCs came the material, which was cDNA or gDNA.

Germline assignment: CDR1 SGHTA and CDR2 FQGNSA. This CDR3 spans 13 amino acids. Unmatched junction bases numbered 6, after V lost 6 bases and J lost 5 bases. Original data processing: Amplification with reference gene primers provided the estimates of nucleated cell counts. The table came from immunoSEQ multiplex PCR; TCRdb's copy has only in-frame clones and leaves some out. V and J calls and clone size are copied from that table; D and trimming were computed from the DNA. The repertoire has 95,000 to 150,000 clones, about four fifths of them found once; the top ten carry about 5%. The TCR comes from a woman in her 70s with acute or convalescent COVID-19. Sequenced material: peripheral blood. This chain joins TRBV7-2 and TRBJ2-5, with 7 bases identical to TRBD1. The chain's CDR3 is CASRPQGEETQYF. The CDR3 nucleotides read TGTGCCAGCAGACCTCAGGGGGAGGAGACCCAGTACTTC.